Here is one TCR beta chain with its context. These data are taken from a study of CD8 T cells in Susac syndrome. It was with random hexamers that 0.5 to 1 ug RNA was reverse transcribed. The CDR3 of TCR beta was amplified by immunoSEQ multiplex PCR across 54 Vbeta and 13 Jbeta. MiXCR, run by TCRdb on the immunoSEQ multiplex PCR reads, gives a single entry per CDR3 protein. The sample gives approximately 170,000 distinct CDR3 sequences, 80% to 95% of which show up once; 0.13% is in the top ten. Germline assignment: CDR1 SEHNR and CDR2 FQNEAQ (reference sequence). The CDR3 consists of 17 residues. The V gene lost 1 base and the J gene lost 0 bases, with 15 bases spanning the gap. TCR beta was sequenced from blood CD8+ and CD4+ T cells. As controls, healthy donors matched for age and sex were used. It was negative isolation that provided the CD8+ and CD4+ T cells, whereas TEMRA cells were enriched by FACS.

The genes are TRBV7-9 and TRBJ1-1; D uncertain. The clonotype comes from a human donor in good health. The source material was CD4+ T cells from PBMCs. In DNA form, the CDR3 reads TGTGCCAGCAGCTTAGGGGCAGGAACTTTTATGAACACTGAAGCTTTCTTT. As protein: CASSLGAGTFMNTEAFF.